A selection of T cell receptor beta chains follows, all from one sample in a study of T cell repertoires in cytomegalovirus infection. These receptors are not linked to any known antigen. A single record per CDR3 protein comes from TCRdb applying MiXCR to the reads. The repertoire holds 640,000 or so distinct CDR3 sequences, with 30% to 40% as singletons. This material consisted of cultured PBMCs, taken from culture after CMV antigen stimulation. These receptor sequences come from a human donor in good health (CMV status not recorded). Some clones in this sample may be carry-over from other donors' samples. Both conserved end residues are part of each CDR3. The order of the fields is clone size, D gene, J gene, V gene, CDR3 protein, CDR3 DNA. D genes are given only for firm matches. Expanded clones get a size class; other rows say once, few or many, or leave the size out.

clone_size: -
d_call: -
j_call: TRBJ2-1
v_call: TRBV24-1
cdr3_aa: CATGQGIGEQFF
cdr3_nt: TGTGCCACCGGGCAGGGAATAGGAGAGCAGTTCTTC

clone_size: many
d_call: TRBD1
j_call: TRBJ2-7
v_call: TRBV7-2
cdr3_aa: CASSLDEIPGQSTYEQYF
cdr3_nt: TGTGCCAGCAGCTTAGACGAGATACCGGGACAGTCAACCTACGAGCAGTACTTC

clone_size: -
d_call: TRBD2
j_call: TRBJ2-1
v_call: TRBV19
cdr3_aa: CASNERGGYNEQFF
cdr3_nt: TGTGCCAGTAACGAGCGGGGGGGCTACAATGAGCAGTTCTTC

clone_size: many
d_call: -
j_call: TRBJ1-5
v_call: TRBV7-2
cdr3_aa: CASSSRTNSNQPQHF
cdr3_nt: TGTGCCAGCAGCTCCCGGACAAATAGCAATCAGCCCCAGCATTTT

clone_size: few
d_call: TRBD1
j_call: TRBJ1-5
v_call: TRBV19
cdr3_aa: CASRGTDEQPQHF
cdr3_nt: TGTGCCAGTAGGGGGACAGACGAGCAGCCCCAGCATTTT

clone_size: -
d_call: TRBD2
j_call: TRBJ2-3
v_call: TRBV7-2
cdr3_aa: CASIAGAGGDTQYF
cdr3_nt: TGTGCCAGCATCGCCGGAGCGGGGGGGGATACGCAGTATTTT

clone_size: few
d_call: TRBD1
j_call: TRBJ2-7
v_call: TRBV10-2
cdr3_aa: CASNSGTGRRGGYEQYF
cdr3_nt: TGCGCCAGCAACTCCGGGACAGGGAGAAGGGGTGGGTACGAGCAGTACTTC

clone_size: few
d_call: -
j_call: TRBJ2-7
v_call: TRBV11-2
cdr3_aa: CASRPLGGPYEQYF
cdr3_nt: TGTGCCAGCAGGCCGCTAGGGGGGCCCTACGAGCAGTACTTC

clone_size: -
d_call: -
j_call: TRBJ2-4
v_call: TRBV27
cdr3_aa: CASSSPLYWNIQYF
cdr3_nt: TGTGCCAGCAGTTCCCCTTTATACTGGAACATTCAGTACTTC

clone_size: -
d_call: TRBD2
j_call: TRBJ2-7
v_call: TRBV20-1
cdr3_aa: CSARVLQGRGVSYEQYF
cdr3_nt: TGCAGTGCTAGAGTCCTACAAGGGCGGGGGGTCTCCTACGAGCAGTACTTC

clone_size: few
d_call: TRBD2
j_call: TRBJ2-7
v_call: TRBV6-1
cdr3_aa: CASSVGLAGIDEQYF
cdr3_nt: TGTGCCAGCAGTGTTGGACTAGCGGGGATCGACGAGCAGTACTTC

clone_size: -
d_call: -
j_call: TRBJ2-3
v_call: TRBV6-1
cdr3_aa: CASTRLGGTDTQYF
cdr3_nt: TGTGCCAGCACCCGACTAGGAGGCACAGATACGCAGTATTTT

clone_size: few
d_call: -
j_call: TRBJ2-5
v_call: TRBV12-3/TRBV12-4
cdr3_aa: CASSPNRAGRETQYF
cdr3_nt: TGTGCCAGCAGTCCCAACCGGGCGGGAAGAGAGACCCAGTACTTC

clone_size: few
d_call: TRBD1
j_call: TRBJ1-1
v_call: TRBV19
cdr3_aa: CASSMGQGIMNTEAFF
cdr3_nt: TGTGCCAGTAGTATGGGACAGGGGATTATGAACACTGAAGCTTTCTTT

clone_size: few
d_call: -
j_call: TRBJ1-1
v_call: TRBV27
cdr3_aa: CASSFGNMATEAFF
cdr3_nt: TGTGCCAGCAGTTTCGGAAACATGGCCACTGAAGCTTTCTTT

clone_size: -
d_call: -
j_call: TRBJ2-1
v_call: TRBV12-3/TRBV12-4
cdr3_aa: CATSGANEQFF
cdr3_nt: TGTGCCACCTCCGGAGCGAATGAGCAGTTCTTC

clone_size: many
d_call: TRBD1
j_call: TRBJ1-1
v_call: TRBV7-7
cdr3_aa: CASSPKTGHEAFF
cdr3_nt: TGTGCCAGCAGCCCGAAGACAGGGCATGAAGCTTTCTTT

clone_size: few
d_call: -
j_call: TRBJ1-1
v_call: TRBV6-1
cdr3_aa: CASSEPRGGGADTEAFF
cdr3_nt: TGTGCCAGCAGTGAACCCCGTGGGGGGGGGGCGGACACTGAAGCTTTCTTT

clone_size: -
d_call: TRBD1
j_call: TRBJ2-1
v_call: TRBV5-4
cdr3_aa: CASSWMDRGNPNEQFF
cdr3_nt: TGTGCCAGCAGCTGGATGGACAGGGGGAACCCCAATGAGCAGTTCTTC

clone_size: -
d_call: -
j_call: TRBJ1-2
v_call: TRBV6-6
cdr3_aa: CASNQKGGKTNYGYTF
cdr3_nt: TGTGCCAGCAACCAAAAGGGCGGAAAAACTAACTATGGCTACACCTTC

clone_size: -
d_call: -
j_call: TRBJ1-2
v_call: TRBV27
cdr3_aa: CASWDRGGYTF
cdr3_nt: TGTGCCAGCTGGGACCGCGGGGGCTACACCTTC

clone_size: -
d_call: -
j_call: TRBJ2-3
v_call: TRBV5-4
cdr3_aa: CASSSPGTLGDTQYF
cdr3_nt: TGTGCCAGCAGCTCCCCCGGGACCCTCGGGGATACGCAGTATTTT

clone_size: few
d_call: -
j_call: TRBJ2-3
v_call: TRBV6-1
cdr3_aa: CASSEAAGERGTQYF
cdr3_nt: TGTGCCAGCAGTGAAGCGGCCGGGGAGAGGGGTACGCAGTATTTT

clone_size: -
d_call: -
j_call: TRBJ1-3
v_call: TRBV19
cdr3_aa: CASSPPENTIYF
cdr3_nt: TGTGCCAGTAGTCCCCCGGAAAACACCATATATTTT

clone_size: once
d_call: -
j_call: TRBJ2-5
v_call: TRBV20-1
cdr3_aa: CSAIRGGETQYF
cdr3_nt: TGCAGTGCCATCAGGGGGGGAGAGACCCAGTACTTC

clone_size: -
d_call: -
j_call: TRBJ2-3
v_call: TRBV10-3
cdr3_aa: CAISVARGTDTQYF
cdr3_nt: TGTGCCATCAGTGTGGCTAGGGGCACAGATACGCAGTATTTT

clone_size: few
d_call: -
j_call: TRBJ2-3
v_call: TRBV5-4
cdr3_aa: CATVKGGTDTQYF
cdr3_nt: TGTGCCACAGTTAAAGGTGGCACAGATACGCAGTATTTT

clone_size: few
d_call: -
j_call: TRBJ2-7
v_call: TRBV12-3/TRBV12-4
cdr3_aa: CASAPVWVHSYEQYF
cdr3_nt: TGTGCCAGCGCCCCCGTTTGGGTACACTCCTACGAGCAGTACTTC

clone_size: -
d_call: TRBD1
j_call: TRBJ1-1
v_call: TRBV12-3/TRBV12-4
cdr3_aa: CASTNLGTGGAFF
cdr3_nt: TGTGCCAGCACCAATTTGGGGACAGGGGGAGCTTTCTTT

clone_size: many
d_call: TRBD2
j_call: TRBJ2-2
v_call: TRBV7-6
cdr3_aa: CASSPRPGTSGYTGELFF
cdr3_nt: TGTGCCAGCAGCCCCCGCCCAGGGACTAGCGGATACACCGGGGAGCTGTTTTTT

clone_size: -
d_call: TRBD1
j_call: TRBJ2-1
v_call: TRBV7-6
cdr3_aa: CASSYGTGLSYNEQFF
cdr3_nt: TGTGCCAGCAGCTACGGGACAGGGCTTTCCTACAATGAGCAGTTCTTC

clone_size: -
d_call: -
j_call: TRBJ1-2
v_call: TRBV20-1
cdr3_aa: CSALGRPYGYTF
cdr3_nt: TGCAGTGCACTCGGGCGTCCCTATGGCTACACCTTC

clone_size: many
d_call: -
j_call: TRBJ1-1
v_call: TRBV7-2
cdr3_aa: CASGGSYGRGYPNTEAFF
cdr3_nt: TGTGCCAGCGGGGGTAGTTATGGCAGGGGATACCCGAACACTGAAGCTTTCTTT

clone_size: few
d_call: TRBD1
j_call: TRBJ2-6
v_call: TRBV5-1
cdr3_aa: CASSLVERGQGAAGANVLTF
cdr3_nt: TGCGCCAGCAGCTTGGTAGAAAGAGGACAGGGGGCAGCTGGGGCCAACGTCCTGACTTTC

clone_size: -
d_call: -
j_call: TRBJ1-4
v_call: TRBV20-1
cdr3_aa: CSARDPGGDNEKLFF
cdr3_nt: TGCAGTGCTAGAGATCCCGGGGGGGACAATGAAAAACTGTTTTTT

clone_size: -
d_call: -
j_call: TRBJ2-5
v_call: TRBV20-1
cdr3_aa: CSASSARQAVKTQYF
cdr3_nt: TGCAGTGCTAGCTCTGCGCGACAGGCGGTAAAGACCCAGTACTTC

clone_size: once
d_call: TRBD1
j_call: TRBJ2-2
v_call: TRBV6-2/TRBV6-3
cdr3_aa: CASRGRPRGRSNTGELFF
cdr3_nt: TGTGCCAGCAGAGGACGCCCCAGGGGGAGATCTAACACCGGGGAGCTGTTTTTT

clone_size: few
d_call: TRBD2
j_call: TRBJ2-7
v_call: TRBV7-8
cdr3_aa: CASSPGRTSGYEQYF
cdr3_nt: TGTGCCAGCAGCCCGGGCCGAACTAGCGGGTACGAGCAGTACTTC

clone_size: -
d_call: TRBD2
j_call: TRBJ2-1
v_call: TRBV6-6
cdr3_aa: CASGTSVYNEQFF
cdr3_nt: TGTGCCAGTGGGACTAGCGTATACAATGAGCAGTTCTTC

clone_size: -
d_call: -
j_call: TRBJ2-1
v_call: TRBV11-2
cdr3_aa: CASSLPGFLNEQFF
cdr3_nt: TGTGCCAGCAGCCTCCCCGGGTTTCTCAATGAGCAGTTCTTC

clone_size: -
d_call: -
j_call: TRBJ2-3
v_call: TRBV11-2
cdr3_aa: CASSTRPLPLTDTQYF
cdr3_nt: TGTGCCAGCAGCACCCGACCACTACCTCTCACAGATACGCAGTATTTT

clone_size: -
d_call: TRBD1
j_call: TRBJ2-4
v_call: TRBV11-2
cdr3_aa: CASSLGQGFQSLAKNIQYF
cdr3_nt: TGTGCCAGCAGCTTAGGACAGGGTTTTCAGTCACTAGCCAAAAACATTCAGTACTTC

clone_size: few
d_call: TRBD1
j_call: TRBJ1-6
v_call: TRBV6-1
cdr3_aa: CASSVLSGGGNSPLHF
cdr3_nt: TGTGCCAGCAGTGTTCTCTCAGGGGGAGGAAATTCACCCCTCCACTTT

clone_size: -
d_call: -
j_call: TRBJ1-4
v_call: TRBV7-9
cdr3_aa: CASSLSGALGEKLFF
cdr3_nt: TGTGCCAGCAGCTTGTCCGGGGCCCTCGGTGAAAAACTGTTTTTT

clone_size: -
d_call: -
j_call: TRBJ1-4
v_call: TRBV4-1
cdr3_aa: CASSQVGLAAPKLFF
cdr3_nt: TGCGCCAGCAGCCAAGTGGGACTCGCCGCTCCGAAACTGTTTTTT

clone_size: -
d_call: TRBD2
j_call: TRBJ2-3
v_call: TRBV3-1
cdr3_aa: CASSRPSGGATDTQYF
cdr3_nt: TGTGCCAGCAGCCGCCCTAGCGGGGGGGCGACAGATACGCAGTATTTT

clone_size: -
d_call: -
j_call: TRBJ2-7
v_call: TRBV6-2/TRBV6-3
cdr3_aa: CASNLAGRYLEQYF
cdr3_nt: TGTGCCAGCAACCTCGCGGGGAGGTATTTGGAGCAGTACTTC

clone_size: -
d_call: -
j_call: TRBJ2-1
v_call: TRBV7-6
cdr3_aa: CASSKGFSSYNEQFF
cdr3_nt: TGTGCCAGCAGCAAGGGATTTAGCTCCTACAATGAGCAGTTCTTC

clone_size: few
d_call: -
j_call: TRBJ2-3
v_call: TRBV4-1
cdr3_aa: CASSLDNVDTQYF
cdr3_nt: TGCGCCAGCAGCCTAGACAACGTCGATACGCAGTATTTT

clone_size: once
d_call: -
j_call: TRBJ1-1
v_call: TRBV6-2/TRBV6-3
cdr3_aa: CASSRMRGNTEAFF
cdr3_nt: TGTGCCAGCAGTCGCATGCGGGGAAACACTGAAGCTTTCTTT

clone_size: many
d_call: -
j_call: TRBJ2-5
v_call: TRBV7-2
cdr3_aa: CASNPRGGSETQYF
cdr3_nt: TGTGCCAGCAATCCCAGGGGGGGATCAGAGACCCAGTACTTC